Given below is one TCR beta chain in context. The target of this receptor is not known. Within one base of it there is no much larger clone, and no base qualities were kept. Libraries were made using the immunoSEQ multiplex PCR assay. TCRdb obtained this table from immuneACCESS and retained in-frame rearrangements with V and J assigned. These tables miss some clones; where compared with another copy, unresolved V genes account for less than half of the shortfall, and the remainder is unexplained. The sample profile shows roughly 550,000 clones; around three quarters of them were found once. 0.013% of the sample is taken by the ten largest. The data belong to a study of shared T cell receptors in the human thymus (dated by TCRdb to the early 2020s). General notes on the study: The study examined how self-reactive, shared T-cell receptor alpha chains are generated in the human thymus.

V ends up 2 bases short and J 9 bases short, with an unmatched junction base count of 18. From the cysteine through the phenylalanine, the CDR3 covers 18 amino acids. Only the CDR3 part of the read is kept: 54 bases, read in frame from the first base. In the germline V gene, CDR1 corresponds to LGHNA and CDR2 to YSLEER. The same data also went into a second study, on human thymus T cells. Per that second paper: Donors were immunologically healthy infants undergoing open corrective cardiac surgery for congenital heart defects in Finland. Thymus tissue was obtained as surgical resects removed during corrective cardiac surgery. Usage of V and J gene segments appeared to be biased in both the thymic and the peripheral blood repertoires. According to the related research, thymic TCR repertoires were highly overlapping among unrelated individuals. The study characterized TCR alpha and beta repertoires from under 10 infant thymus samples and a few related peripheral blood samples. Donor ages ranging from roughly 6 to 244 days were recorded, and several male and two female infants were included in the cohort. After being mechanically released from the tissue, thymocytes were kept at -70 degrees C in pellets of about 10-32 million cells. A QIAsymphony instrument was used to extract genomic DNA from frozen cell pellets. TCRB and TCRAD loci were amplified from a standardized quantity of quality-controlled genomic DNA using the immunoSEQ multiplex PCR assay. Amplicons spanned the V(D)J region at a length sufficient to cover the CDR3 and identify V and J genes. The amplicons were sequenced on an Illumina platform via the commercial immunoSEQ service. Primer bias and sequencing errors were corrected as previously described, and TCRAD and TCRB definitions were based on the IMGT database. Analysis of the repertoires was done with immunoSEQ Analyzer 3.0 and VDJTools and included basic statistics, V/J segment usage, diversity estimates, rarefaction and pairwise overlap. Diversity was estimated with Chao1, ChaoE, Efron-Thisted, Shannon and inverse Simpson indices, and also on datasets down-sampled to the smallest sample. For repertoire overlap, CDR3 nucleotide sequence, V gene and J gene had to match strictly, and clustering was done by Jaccard-based multidimensional scaling. On average, thymus samples gave 750,000 to 950,000 unique TCRB clonotypes, whereas blood samples gave approximately 84,000.

What was sequenced was thymocytes. The chain is made from TRBV4-3 and TRBJ1-5; 8 bases in the middle match TRBD1. The TCR originated in a boy younger than two with a congenital heart defect. Donor details come from another sample of the same person, matched by shared clones. Read as DNA, the sequence is TGCGCCAGCAGCCAAAAGGCCCGTCAGACAGGGGAGGTGGGGCCCCAGCATTTT. Its amino acids are CASSQKARQTGEVGPQHF.